Below are 28 T cell receptor beta chains sequenced from a single sample in a study of CD8 T cells in ankylosing spondylitis. Study-level results: The study identified a TCR beta motif of 7 or 8 highly homologous variants that appeared characteristic of ankylosing spondylitis blood.

MiXCR, run by TCRdb on the 5' RACE reads, gives a single entry per CDR3 protein. The sample yields some 240,000 distinct CDR3 sequences, 7% to 8% seen once. Their antigens remain unidentified. Sequences were obtained from blood, either unsorted or a sorted T cell fraction (not recorded which). These receptors were collected from a male donor with ankylosing spondylitis.

This clonotype was recorded many times. The chain has TRBV2 and TRBJ2-5, with D maybe TRBD1 (6 bases). Germline V gene lookup returns CDR1 SNHLY and CDR2 FYNNEI. The CDR3 totals 14 residues. Trimming removed 4 bases from V and 4 bases from J, with 13 bases in between. The CDR3 DNA sequence: TGTGCCAGCAGTGCCCGAACAGGGCGAGAGACCCAGTACTTC. Translated: CASSARTGRETQYF.

This clonotype was seen repeatedly, ten times or more. The DNA for the CDR3 is TGTGCCACCAGTGATTTTCTCACTCTTGACACCGGGGAGCTGTTTTTT. Protein sequence: CATSDFLTLDTGELFF. This chain uses TRBV24-1 with TRBJ2-2; no clear D gene. In germline, CDR1 is KGHDR, CDR2 SFDVKD. The length of the CDR3 is 16 residues. V was trimmed by 1 base and J by 3 bases, leaving 11 bases between them.

This clonotype was picked up many times. V usage is TRBV27 and J usage is TRBJ2-5, with 15 bases aligning to TRBD2. V trimming: 5 bases; J trimming: 5 bases; junction bases outside the gene matches: 3. There are 15 residues in the CDR3. Germline V lookup: CDR1 MNHEY, CDR2 SMNVEV (reference sequence). The CDR3 sequence: CASSAGTSGRETQYF. The CDR3, as DNA: TGTGCCAGCAGTGCCGGGACTAGCGGGAGGGAGACCCAGTACTTC.

This clonotype was found many times. This chain links TRBV10-2 with TRBJ1-1; unclear D gene. Trimming stripped 8 bases from V and 1 base from J, with 20 bases between. The germline CDR1 and CDR2 sequences are WSHSY and SAAADI. This CDR3 is 16 amino acids long. DNA of the CDR3: TGCGCCAGCTCATCAGGACGGCGGAGTTCGAACACTGAAGCTTTCTTT. Translated: CASSSGRRSSNTEAFF.

This clonotype turned up a few times. This chain joins TRBV4-1 and TRBJ2-7, with D possibly TRBD2 on 6 matching bases. Trimming pared 1 base from V and 0 bases from J, leaving 10 bases between. CDR3 length: 15 amino acids. Germline CDR1 MGHRA, CDR2 YSYEKL. The CDR3 spells CASSQGDGSSYEQYF. The CDR3 DNA reads as TGCGCCAGCAGCCAAGGGGACGGGAGCTCCTACGAGCAGTACTTC.

This clonotype occurred many times. The genes are TRBV6-2 or TRBV6-3 and TRBJ2-7; TRBD1 or TRBD2 may be the D gene (5 bases each). The germline CDR1 and CDR2 sequences are MNHEY and SVGEGT. The CDR3 runs to 13 residues. Trimming took 1 base from V and 5 from J, leaving 9 bases between them. For the CDR3, the DNA is TGTGCCAGCAGTTACTGGGACGGGGACGAGCAGTACTTC. This encodes CASSYWDGDEQYF.

In this sample, this clonotype turned up many times. The CDR3 protein is CASSQDGSSTYEQYF. In DNA form, the CDR3 reads TGCGCCAGCAGCCAAGATGGGTCTAGCACCTACGAGCAGTACTTC. J is TRBJ2-7 and V is TRBV4-3, with D possibly TRBD2 on 5 matching bases. CDR1 and CDR2 (germline): LGHNA, YSLEER. The V end lost 0 bases, the J end lost 2 bases, and 11 bases lay between the germline ends. This CDR3 is built from 15 residues.

This clonotype was counted only a few times. This chain connects TRBV15 to TRBJ2-3; D uncertain. From germline, CDR1 is LNHNV and CDR2 YYDKDF (reference sequence). The CDR3 length is 15 residues. V lost 8 bases, J lost 1 base, and 16 bases lay in between. The CDR3 DNA sequence: TGTGCCACCGCAAAGCCGGGTGGTGGCACAGATACGCAGTATTTT. Residues: CATAKPGGGTDTQYF.

This clonotype occurred many times. This sequence joins TRBV13 and TRBJ1-6; D is unclear. The CDR3 length is 13 residues. The germline V gene encodes CDR1 PRHDT and CDR2 FYEKMQ (reference sequence). The V and J ends lost 8 bases and 11 bases respectively, with 16 bases between them. CDR3: CASLQRETAPLHF. For the CDR3, the DNA is TGTGCCAGCTTGCAAAGAGAAACGGCACCCCTCCACTTT.

Ten or more counts support this clonotype. This chain links TRBV5-1 with TRBJ1-1; no clear D gene. V was pared by 2 bases and J by 5 bases, with 16 bases between. The length of the CDR3 is 15 residues. CDR1 and CDR2 (germline): SGHRS, YFSETQ. CDR3 sequence: CASSLGALTGTEAFF. In DNA, the CDR3 is TGCGCCAGCAGCTTAGGCGCTCTAACTGGGACTGAAGCTTTCTTT.

This clonotype was observed many times. V usage is TRBV7-9 and J usage is TRBJ2-1; TRBD2 might be the D (5 bases). The V gene's germline CDR1 is SEHNR and CDR2 FQNEAQ (reference sequence). The CDR3 extends over 15 amino acids. The V end was cut by 1 base, the J end by 2 bases, with 9 bases between. The CDR3 reads CASSLDYGTYNEQFF. The CDR3 DNA follows: TGTGCCAGCAGCTTAGATTACGGGACCTACAATGAGCAGTTCTTC.

This clonotype came up many times. This chain uses TRBV6-5 with TRBJ2-7; 7 nucleotides agree with TRBD2. The J segment lost 6 bases and the V segment lost 0 bases, leaving 5 bases of the junction unmatched. The germline gives CDR1 MNHEY, CDR2 SVGAGI. This CDR3 is 14 amino acids long. CDR3 bases: TGTGCCAGCAGTTACTCGGGGGGGTCGGGCGAGCAGTACTTC. Its protein is CASSYSGGSGEQYF.

This clonotype was observed at least ten times. The CDR3 sequence: CSVPGAAYTDTQYF. The CDR3 DNA reads TGCAGCGTCCCAGGGGCAGCGTATACAGATACGCAGTATTTT. The chain is built from TRBV29-1 and TRBJ2-3, with D possibly matching TRBD1 (6 bases). The CDR3 is 14 amino acids. CDR1 and CDR2 (germline): SQVTM, ANQGSEA. V lost 6 bases, J lost 3 bases, and 16 bases lay in between.

This clonotype appeared a few times. The rearrangement uses TRBV12-3 or TRBV12-4 and TRBJ2-1; the match to TRBD2 covers 11 bases. CDR3 size: 16 residues. Trimming took 7 bases from V and 12 from J; bases not matched to a gene: 17. CDR3 nucleotides: TGTGCCAGCATCGATACGGGACTAGCGGAAAAAAGGGGGCAGTTCTTC. It specifies CASIDTGLAEKRGQFF.

A remark on this clonotype: A much larger clone sits a single nucleotide away, making a read error possible. The chain carries TRBV7-9 and TRBJ1-2; 7 positions match TRBD1. Germline CDR1 SEHNR, CDR2 FQNEAQ (reference sequence). CDR3 length: 15 residues. CDR3 nucleotides: TGTGCCAGCAGCTTCTATCCAGGGGGTAACTATGGCTGCACCTTC. It codes for CASSFYPGGNYGCTF.

Many counts were recorded for this clonotype. The gene calls are TRBV6-5 and TRBJ2-4, with D possibly matching TRBD2 (6 bases). The CDR3 is 18 amino acids. Trimming cost V 2 bases and J 0 bases, with 17 bases left between them. Looked up from germline, CDR1 is MNHEY and CDR2 is SVGAGI. CDR3 protein: CASSYAPTSSLAKNIQYF. In DNA, the CDR3 is TGTGCCAGCAGTTACGCTCCTACTAGCAGCCTAGCCAAAAACATTCAGTACTTC.

In its sample, this clonotype was seen many times. The chain is built from TRBV4-3 and TRBJ1-1, with D tentatively TRBD1 (5 bases). V was pared by 0 bases and J by 10 bases, with 9 bases between. From germline, CDR1 is LGHNA and CDR2 YSLEER. This CDR3 has 12 amino acids. The CDR3: CASSQDWGGAFF. The CDR3 DNA reads TGCGCCAGCAGCCAAGATTGGGGGGGAGCTTTCTTT.

In this sample, this clonotype turned up many times. The chain has TRBV4-1 and TRBJ1-1, with 8 nucleotides matching TRBD1. The junction had 7 bases not matched to a gene; V was cut back by 0 bases and J by 1 base. Germline CDR1 and CDR2: MGHRA and YSYEKL. The CDR3 length is 17 residues. The CDR3, as DNA: TGCGCCAGCAGCCAAGAAAGGGGGACAGGCCGGAACACTGAAGCTTTCTTT. It translates to CASSQERGTGRNTEAFF.

A note on this clonotype: Possible read error: a much larger clone is one base away. This CDR3 is missing its conserved last phenylalanine or tryptophan, likely due to a read error. This chain uses TRBV7-9 with TRBJ2-1; 10 nucleotides match TRBD2. CDR1 and CDR2 (germline): SEHNR, FQNEAQ (reference sequence). Germline trimming cut 6 bases from V and 4 bases from J; bases unmatched to any gene: 9. The CDR3 length is 16 residues. The CDR3 sequence: CASSRSGRAGYNEQFL. As DNA, the CDR3 is TGTGCCAGCAGTCGAAGCGGGAGGGCGGGTTACAATGAGCAGTTCTTA.

The V gene is TRBV6-5, the J gene TRBJ2-5; unclear D gene. This CDR3 region has 14 residues. Germline CDR1 MNHEY, CDR2 SVGAGI. V was pared by 4 bases and J by 0 bases, with 9 bases between. CDR3 protein: CASSWVTNQETQYF. In nucleotides, the CDR3 is TGTGCCAGCAGTTGGGTGACAAACCAAGAGACCCAGTACTTC.

This clonotype has ten or more counts. The genes are TRBV2 and TRBJ2-5, with 9 bases that match TRBD1. CDR1 and CDR2 (germline): SNHLY, FYNNEI. J gave up 1 base and V 8 bases, and 11 bases lay outside the gene matches. There are 16 residues in the CDR3. DNA of the CDR3: TGTGCCAGCCAGGCGTGGGACAGGGAGGCCCAAGAGACCCAGTACTTC. This translates into CASQAWDREAQETQYF.

The sample holds a few counts of this clonotype. The chain has TRBV7-6 and TRBJ2-3; D is unresolved. Trimming took 1 base from V and 0 from J, leaving 14 bases between them. Germline CDR1 SGHVS, CDR2 FNYEAQ. The CDR3 runs 17 residues. This chain's CDR3 is CASSLGVLRGSTDTQYF. The CDR3 coding sequence is TGTGCCAGCAGCTTAGGAGTATTGCGCGGAAGCACAGATACGCAGTATTTT.

This clonotype turned up a few times. The rearrangement joins TRBV6-1 to TRBJ1-2; D is possibly TRBD1 (6 bases). CDR3 length: 11 residues. The V and J ends lost 6 bases and 8 bases respectively, with 10 bases between them. The germline V gene encodes CDR1 MNHNS and CDR2 SASEGT. CDR3 protein: CASRTGYGYTF. The CDR3 DNA sequence: TGTGCCAGCAGAACAGGGTACGGCTACACCTTC.

As DNA, the CDR3 is TGTGCCAGCAGTTACGAAGGACTAGCAAGGTCCGGGGAGCTGTTTTTT. Translated: CASSYEGLARSGELFF. The rearrangement uses TRBV6-5 and TRBJ2-2, with 8 positions matching TRBD2. CDR1 is MNHEY, CDR2 SVGAGI, per germline. The CDR3 is made up of 16 amino acids. The V segment lost 2 bases and the J segment 6 bases; nucleotides outside the gene matches: 8.

This clonotype appeared a few times. This chain uses TRBV20-1 with TRBJ2-3, with 9 bases that match TRBD2. Unmatched junction bases numbered 7, after V lost 3 bases and J lost 6 bases. The CDR3 loop spans 14 amino acids. CDR1 and CDR2 from the germline V gene are DFQATT and SNEGSKA (reference sequence). CDR3 sequence reads: CSASEAGGGDTQYF. The CDR3 DNA is TGCAGTGCTAGCGAAGCGGGGGGAGGGGATACGCAGTATTTT.

This clonotype was counted many times. The chain employs TRBV4-1 and TRBJ2-7, with TRBD2 identical over 8 bases. The germline CDR1 and CDR2 sequences are MGHRA and YSYEKL. V lost 4 bases to trimming and J lost 4 bases; unmatched junction nucleotides: 9. The CDR3 length is 15 residues. The CDR3 region is CASSPRAGASYEQYF. The CDR3, as DNA: TGCGCCAGCAGCCCCCGAGCGGGAGCATCTTACGAGCAGTACTTC.

This clonotype was found many times. The chain carries TRBV12-3 or TRBV12-4 and TRBJ1-5; perhaps TRBD1 as D (5 bases). V shed 1 base and J shed 6 bases, with 7 bases lying between them. The length of the CDR3 is 13 residues. CDR3 residues: CASSLGGVQPQHF. The CDR3, as DNA: TGTGCCAGCAGTTTAGGAGGGGTTCAGCCCCAGCATTTT.

This clonotype was seen repeatedly, ten times or more. The chain couples TRBV5-1 to TRBJ2-7, with 11 bases aligning to TRBD2. The germline V gene encodes CDR1 SGHRS and CDR2 YFSETQ. Trimming at V came to 1 base and at J to 3 bases, leaving 3 bases not matched to a gene. The CDR3 loop spans 15 amino acids. CDR3 DNA sequence: TGCGCCAGCAGCTTGACTAGCGGGGGTCTCTACGAGCAGTACTTC. It codes for CASSLTSGGLYEQYF.